These 27 T cell receptor beta chains were sequenced from one sample in a study of T-cell reconstitution after alpha-beta-depleted transplantation in children. Unique molecular identifiers tagged the TCRbeta library. One entry per CDR3 protein results from TCRdb running MiXCR on the PCR reads. The profile shows just under 550,000 distinct CDR3 sequences, around 20% of them singletons. The starting material was PBMCs from the stem cell graft donor, obtained from the stem cell graft. Receptors were obtained from a human donor who donated a stem cell graft to a child with acute lymphoblastic leukemia.

The chain uses TRBV12-3 or TRBV12-4 and TRBJ2-3; D gene unclear. The V end lost 3 bases, the J end lost 2 bases, and 21 bases lay between the germline ends. This CDR3 is built from 18 residues. The CDR3 nucleotides read TGTGCCAGCAGTTTGGCGCCTCCGGGCCGGCTAGACACAGATACGCAGTATTTT. Residues: CASSLAPPGRLDTDTQYF.

There are a few counts of this clonotype. This rearrangement joins TRBV7-6 to TRBJ2-7; tentatively, D is TRBD2 (5 bases). Germline V lookup: CDR1 SGHVS, CDR2 FNYEAQ. The CDR3 sequence is 14 residues long. The V gene lost 1 base and the J gene lost 5 bases, with 12 bases spanning the gap. CDR3 loop: CASSLELGRNEQYF. The CDR3 DNA reads as TGTGCCAGCAGCTTAGAGCTAGGGAGAAACGAGCAGTACTTC.

This clonotype was seen more than once but under ten times. The chain links TRBV12-3 or TRBV12-4 to TRBJ2-2, with TRBD2 matching 11 bases. Germline trimming cut 6 bases from V and 4 bases from J; bases unmatched to any gene: 4. This CDR3 spans 15 amino acids. The CDR3 loop reads CASSAGTSGTGELFF. The DNA of the CDR3 is TGTGCCAGCAGCGCCGGGACTAGCGGCACCGGGGAGCTGTTTTTT.

The rearrangement links TRBV29-1 to TRBJ1-1, with D perhaps TRBD1 (6 bases). Per the germline V gene, CDR1 is SQVTM and CDR2 is ANQGSEA. Trimming cost V 5 bases and J 0 bases, with 10 bases left between them. This CDR3 has 13 residues. CDR3 nucleotide sequence: TGCAGCGTTACTGACAGGTTGAACACTGAAGCTTTCTTT. This codes for CSVTDRLNTEAFF.

The DNA for the CDR3 is TGTGCCAGCAGCCTCGGGACAGGGAACAACGAGCAGTACTTC. Encoded protein: CASSLGTGNNEQYF. The chain is built from TRBV7-2 and TRBJ2-7, with TRBD1 matching 9 bases. Germline lookup yields CDR1 SGHTA and CDR2 FQGNSA. J gave up 5 bases and V 5 bases, and 7 bases lay outside the gene matches. CDR3 size: 14 residues.

This clonotype was picked up many times. The V and J genes are TRBV12-3 or TRBV12-4 and TRBJ1-2; D is ambiguous. This CDR3 spans 14 amino acids. Trimming took 2 bases from V and 2 from J, leaving 9 bases between them. CDR3 sequence reads: CASSLKALNYGYTF. CDR3 in DNA: TGTGCCAGCAGTTTAAAGGCTTTGAACTATGGCTACACCTTC.

There are a few counts of this clonotype. The chain links TRBV3-1 to TRBJ2-5, with D possibly called TRBD1 or TRBD2 (5 bases each). V dropped 3 bases and J dropped 2 bases, with 16 bases sitting between them. The germline gives CDR1 LGHDT, CDR2 YNNKEL (reference sequence). CDR3 size: 16 residues. The CDR3 DNA reads as TGTGCCAGCAGCCACGCACCGGGACGCATACAAGAGACCCAGTACTTC. Its protein product is CASSHAPGRIQETQYF.

The table lists this clonotype with a few counts. This chain links TRBV3-1 with TRBJ2-1; 10 nucleotides match TRBD2. The germline V gene encodes CDR1 LGHDT and CDR2 YNNKEL (reference sequence). The trim removed 0 bases at V and 9 bases at J, leaving 11 bases unmatched. This CDR3 has 17 amino acids. The CDR3 loop is CASSQDPYSGRAGEQFF. The CDR3 nucleotides are TGTGCCAGCAGCCAAGATCCTTACAGCGGGAGGGCCGGTGAGCAGTTCTTC.

The genes are TRBV12-3 or TRBV12-4 and TRBJ1-1; a weak D match, TRBD1 (6 bases). CDR3 length: 10 residues. V was trimmed by 6 bases and J by 14 bases, leaving 13 bases between them. The CDR3 loop is CASSRDTPFF. Here the CDR3 DNA reads TGTGCCAGCAGCCGGGACACCCCCTTCTTT.

CDR3 bases: TGTGCCAGCAGCGTAGGGGGGAACACAGATCAGCCCCAGCATTTT. Its protein product is CASSVGGNTDQPQHF. The chain has TRBV9 and TRBJ1-5; TRBD1 might be the D (5 bases). The CDR3 totals 15 residues. V lost 0 bases and J 5 bases, leaving 12 bases between the germline ends. Looked up from germline, CDR1 is SGDLS and CDR2 is YYNGEE.

This clonotype occurred a few times. The rearrangement uses TRBV20-1 and TRBJ2-5; 8 bases align to TRBD1. J lost 4 bases, V lost 3 bases, and 13 bases had no gene match. The V gene's germline CDR1 is DFQATT and CDR2 SNEGSKA (reference sequence). This CDR3 has 16 amino acids. As DNA, the CDR3 is TGCAGTGCTAGCAACGGGAACAGGGGGGACGGAGAGACCCAGTACTTC. Protein sequence: CSASNGNRGDGETQYF.

The chain has TRBV20-1 and TRBJ2-5; 7 nucleotides align to TRBD2. The CDR3 totals 14 residues. V gave up 0 bases and J gave up 5 bases; unmatched junction bases: 6. Per germline, CDR1 DFQATT and CDR2 SNEGSKA (reference sequence). The CDR3 coding sequence is TGCAGTGCTAGAGAAGCGGGGACGGGGGAGACCCAGTACTTC. The encoded protein is CSAREAGTGETQYF.

The chain is built from TRBV24-1 and TRBJ2-2; no definite D call. Trimming left V 2 bases short and J 3 bases short, with 0 bases between. The germline gives CDR1 KGHDR, CDR2 SFDVKD. This CDR3 contains 12 residues. CDR3 nucleotide sequence: TGTGCCACCAGTGATTACACCGGGGAGCTGTTTTTT. Amino acid sequence: CATSDYTGELFF.

This clonotype is a singleton in its sample. The chain carries TRBV7-2 and TRBJ1-1, with D uncertain. This CDR3 contains 13 residues. Germline assignment: CDR1 SGHTA and CDR2 FQGNSA. Trimming removed 0 bases from V and 5 bases from J, with 7 bases in between. The CDR3 nucleotides are TGTGCCAGCAGCTTAGCCGTTCGGACTGAAGCTTTCTTT. Encoded protein: CASSLAVRTEAFF.

The rearrangement uses TRBV19 and TRBJ2-7; 7 bases are a match to TRBD1. V shed 8 bases and J 0 bases; nucleotides not matched to a gene: 7. Germline V gives CDR1 LNHDA, CDR2 SQIVND (reference sequence). This CDR3 is built from 14 residues. In DNA form, the CDR3 reads TGTGCCAGTGCGGCAGGGGGTATCTCCTACGAGCAGTACTTC. Protein product: CASAAGGISYEQYF.

The rearrangement uses TRBV25-1 and TRBJ2-2, with 7 bases identical to TRBD2. V shed 1 base and J 3 bases; nucleotides not matched to a gene: 5. Looked up from germline, CDR1 is MGHDK and CDR2 is SYGVNS. CDR3 length: 16 residues. CDR3: CASSESVGGDTGELFF. The CDR3 DNA follows: TGTGCCAGCAGTGAATCGGTTGGGGGGGACACCGGGGAGCTGTTTTTT.

This clonotype was seen a few times. The rearrangement uses TRBV7-9 and TRBJ2-5; TRBD1 matches 12 bases. Germline CDR1 is SEHNR and CDR2 is FQNEAQ (reference sequence). The V segment lost 6 bases and the J segment 4 bases; nucleotides outside the gene matches: 9. This CDR3 is 16 amino acids long. CDR3 sequence (DNA): TGTGCCAGCAGTCCAACGGGACAGGGGGCTCGAGAGACCCAGTACTTC. It encodes CASSPTGQGARETQYF. The full variable domain, its missing parts supplied by reference TRBV7-9 and TRBJ2-5, is DTGVSQNPRHKITKRGQNVTFRCDPISEHNRLYWYRQTLGQGPEFLTYFQNEAQLEKSRLLSDRFSAERPKGSFSTLEIQRTEQGDSAMYLCASSPTGQGARETQYFGPGTRLLVL.

This clonotype has a count of ten or more. V usage is TRBV7-2 and J usage is TRBJ2-1; no firm D call. V was shortened by 2 bases and J by 0 bases, with 5 bases between the two germline ends. This CDR3 is 14 amino acids long. Germline CDR1 and CDR2: SGHTA and FQGNSA. CDR3 nucleotide sequence: TGTGCCAGCAGCTTATGGGGCTCCTACAATGAGCAGTTCTTC. Translating it yields CASSLWGSYNEQFF.

This clonotype was seen a few times. The chain employs TRBV6-1 and TRBJ2-3; TRBD2 is a possible D gene (6 bases). Germline values: CDR1 MNHNS, CDR2 SASEGT. The CDR3 length is 15 residues. The V and J ends lost 1 base and 2 bases respectively, with 10 bases between them. The CDR3 loop reads CASSEGSGLTDTQYF. The CDR3 nucleotides read TGTGCCAGCAGTGAAGGTAGCGGACTCACAGATACGCAGTATTTT.

The rearrangement uses TRBV27 and TRBJ2-1; the D is unclear. Germline loops: CDR1 MNHEY, CDR2 SMNVEV (reference sequence). The CDR3 sequence is 16 residues long. V was trimmed by 5 bases and J by 8 bases, leaving 22 bases between them. In DNA form, the CDR3 reads TGTGCCAGCAGTCGCCACGTCGGGCGATTATCTGATGAGCAGTTCTTC. Translation: CASSRHVGRLSDEQFF.

This clonotype has ten or more counts. This chain uses TRBV12-3 or TRBV12-4 with TRBJ1-1, with no clear D. Trimming pared 3 bases from V and 5 bases from J, leaving 7 bases between. The CDR3 sequence is 12 residues long. CDR3 sequence reads: CASSLTGTEAFF. CDR3 DNA sequence: TGTGCCAGCAGTTTGACTGGGACTGAAGCTTTCTTT.

This clonotype came up a few times. The CDR3 sequence is CASSSRPRDRKDEQYF. The DNA for the CDR3 is TGTGCCAGCAGCTCCCGACCCCGGGACAGGAAAGACGAGCAGTACTTC. V is TRBV12-3 or TRBV12-4 and J is TRBJ2-7; 8 bases match TRBD1. V shed 6 bases, J shed 5 bases, and the junction held 15 bases outside the gene matches. This CDR3 has 16 amino acids.

CDR3 nucleotides: TGTGCCAGCAGCCACCCCGGCTCCTACAATGAGCAGTTCTTC. Protein sequence: CASSHPGSYNEQFF. The rearrangement uses TRBV4-2 and TRBJ2-1; D is ambiguous. The CDR3 has 14 amino acids. Per germline, CDR1 LGHNA and CDR2 YNFKEQ. V was shortened by 3 bases and J by 0 bases, with 6 bases between the two germline ends.

The chain couples TRBV20-1 to TRBJ2-6, with unresolved D. Trimming left V 0 bases short and J 0 bases short, with 9 bases between. Germline CDR1 DFQATT, CDR2 SNEGSKA (reference sequence). The CDR3 is 16 residues long. For the CDR3, the DNA is TGCAGTGCTAGAGATCTGGGAAACTCTGGGGCCAACGTCCTGACTTTC. Its protein product is CSARDLGNSGANVLTF.

The chain joins TRBV29-1 to TRBJ1-2; D may be TRBD1 (5 bases). CDR1 and CDR2 from the germline V gene are SQVTM and ANQGSEA. This CDR3 spans 13 amino acids. V was clipped by 2 bases and J by 3 bases, with 10 bases between them. The CDR3 sequence is CSVERRGYYGYTF. The CDR3 DNA sequence: TGCAGCGTTGAACGGAGGGGATACTATGGCTACACCTTC.

The chain joins TRBV15 to TRBJ2-7; D unclear. The CDR3 has 15 amino acids. V dropped 0 bases and J dropped 2 bases, with 11 bases sitting between them. Germline V lookup: CDR1 LNHNV, CDR2 YYDKDF (reference sequence). CDR3: CATSRDPLETYEQYF. The CDR3 DNA is TGTGCCACCAGCAGAGATCCCCTGGAGACCTACGAGCAGTACTTC.

This clonotype came up a few times. V and J are TRBV6-1 and TRBJ2-1; perhaps TRBD2 as D (6 bases). The CDR3 sequence is 14 residues long. The germline V gene has CDR1 MNHNS and CDR2 SASEGT. The germline V and J ends were trimmed by 7 bases and 7 bases, with 17 bases remaining between them. Here the CDR3 DNA reads TGTGCCAGCAACCTCATGGGGGGAGTGAATGAGCAGTTCTTC. Its translation: CASNLMGGVNEQFF.